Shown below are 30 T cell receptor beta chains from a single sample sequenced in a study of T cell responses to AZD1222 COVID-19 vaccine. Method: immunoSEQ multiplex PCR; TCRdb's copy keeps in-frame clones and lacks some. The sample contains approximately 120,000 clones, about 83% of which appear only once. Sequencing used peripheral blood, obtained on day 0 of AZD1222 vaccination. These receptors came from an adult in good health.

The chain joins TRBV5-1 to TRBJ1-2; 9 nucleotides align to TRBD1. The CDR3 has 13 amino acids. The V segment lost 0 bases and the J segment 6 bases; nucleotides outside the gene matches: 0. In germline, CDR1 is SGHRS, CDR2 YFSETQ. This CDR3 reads CASSLGDRDGYTF. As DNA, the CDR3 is TGCGCCAGCAGCTTGGGGGACAGGGATGGCTACACCTTC.

Here the CDR3 reads CASSQLGTELGGANVLTF. In nucleotides, the CDR3 is TGCGCCAGCAGCCAGCTCGGGACGGAACTTGGTGGGGCCAACGTCCTGACTTTC. This rearrangement joins TRBV4-3 to TRBJ2-6; possibly TRBD1 or TRBD2 for D (5 bases each). V was trimmed by 3 bases and J by 3 bases, leaving 18 bases between them. CDR1 and CDR2 (germline): LGHNA, YSLEER. The length of the CDR3 is 18 residues.

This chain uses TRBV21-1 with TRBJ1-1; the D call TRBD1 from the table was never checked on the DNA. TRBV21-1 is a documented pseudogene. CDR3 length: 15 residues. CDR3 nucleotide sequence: TGTGCCAGCAAATATTCTCCGGGACAGTACACTGAAGCTTTCTTT. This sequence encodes CASKYSPGQYTEAFF.

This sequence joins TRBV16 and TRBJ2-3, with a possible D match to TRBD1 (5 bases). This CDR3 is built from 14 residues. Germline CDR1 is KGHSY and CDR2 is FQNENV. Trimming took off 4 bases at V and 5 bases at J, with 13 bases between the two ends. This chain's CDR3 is CASSLVDNLDTQYF. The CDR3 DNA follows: TGTGCCAGCAGCCTAGTGGACAACTTAGATACGCAGTATTTT.

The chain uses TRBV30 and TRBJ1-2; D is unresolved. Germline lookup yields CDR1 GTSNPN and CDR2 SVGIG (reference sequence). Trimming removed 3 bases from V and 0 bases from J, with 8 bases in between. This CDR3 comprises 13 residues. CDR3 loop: CAWSAPPNYGYTF. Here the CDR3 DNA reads TGTGCCTGGAGCGCCCCACCTAACTATGGCTACACCTTC.

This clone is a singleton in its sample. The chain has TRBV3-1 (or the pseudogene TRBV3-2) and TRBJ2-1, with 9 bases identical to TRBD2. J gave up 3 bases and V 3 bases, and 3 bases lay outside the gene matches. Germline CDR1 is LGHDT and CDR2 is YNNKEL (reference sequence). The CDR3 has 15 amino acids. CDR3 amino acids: CASSHPSGIYNEQFF. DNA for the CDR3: TGTGCCAGCAGCCACCCTAGCGGGATCTACAATGAGCAGTTCTTC.

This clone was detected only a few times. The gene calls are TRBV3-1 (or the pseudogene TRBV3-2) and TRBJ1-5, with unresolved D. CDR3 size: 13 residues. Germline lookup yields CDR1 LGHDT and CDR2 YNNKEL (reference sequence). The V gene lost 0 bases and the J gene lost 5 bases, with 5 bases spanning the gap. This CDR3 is CASSQDKDQPQHF. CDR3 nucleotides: TGTGCCAGCAGCCAAGATAAGGATCAGCCCCAGCATTTT.

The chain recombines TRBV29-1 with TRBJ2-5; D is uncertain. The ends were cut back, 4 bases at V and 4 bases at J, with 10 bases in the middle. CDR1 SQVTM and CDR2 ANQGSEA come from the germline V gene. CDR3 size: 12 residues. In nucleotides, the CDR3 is TGCAGCGTTGTTAGAGGAATAGAGACCCAGTACTTC. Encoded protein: CSVVRGIETQYF.

CDR3 nucleotides: TGTGCCAGCAGCTTAGATGCTAGCGGCTACGAGCAGTACTTC. Translation gives CASSLDASGYEQYF. The chain links TRBV7-2 to TRBJ2-7, with 7 bases lining up with TRBD2. J lost 3 bases, V lost 1 base, and 3 bases had no gene match. Germline loops: CDR1 SGHTA, CDR2 FQGNSA. This CDR3 is 14 amino acids long.

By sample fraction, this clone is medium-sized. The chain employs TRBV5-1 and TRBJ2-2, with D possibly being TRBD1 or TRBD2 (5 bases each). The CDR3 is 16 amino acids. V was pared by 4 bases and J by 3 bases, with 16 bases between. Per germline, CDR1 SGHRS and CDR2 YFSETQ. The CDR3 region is CASSPGPSGDTGELFF. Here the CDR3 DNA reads TGCGCCAGCAGCCCGGGGCCGAGTGGGGACACCGGGGAGCTGTTTTTT.

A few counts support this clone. The CDR3 sequence: CASSSTGTSYGYTF. CDR3 nucleotides: TGTGCCAGCAGTAGTACCGGGACATCTTATGGCTACACCTTC. The V gene is TRBV28, the J gene TRBJ1-2, with a tentative D call TRBD1 (6 bases). The CDR3 extends over 14 amino acids. Trimming took 5 bases from V and 5 from J, leaving 15 bases between them. Germline-derived CDR1 and CDR2 are MDHEN and SYDVKM.

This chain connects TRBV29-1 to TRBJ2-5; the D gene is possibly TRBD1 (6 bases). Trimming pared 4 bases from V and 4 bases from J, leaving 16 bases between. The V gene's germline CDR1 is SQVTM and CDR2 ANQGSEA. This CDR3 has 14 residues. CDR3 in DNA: TGCAGCGTTGTGAAGACCCCAGGGGTAGAGACCCAGTACTTC. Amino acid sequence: CSVVKTPGVETQYF.

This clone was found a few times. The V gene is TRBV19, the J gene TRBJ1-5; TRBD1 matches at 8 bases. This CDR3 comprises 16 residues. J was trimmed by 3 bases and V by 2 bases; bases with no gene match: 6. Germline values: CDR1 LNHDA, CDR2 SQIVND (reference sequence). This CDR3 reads CASSILRQGYNQPQHF. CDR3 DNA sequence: TGTGCCAGTAGTATACTCCGACAGGGGTACAATCAGCCCCAGCATTTT. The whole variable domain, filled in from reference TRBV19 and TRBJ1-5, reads DGGITQSPKYLFRKEGQNVTLSCEQNLNHDAMYWYRQDPGQGLRLIYYSQIVNDFQKGDIAEGYSVSREKKESFPLTVTSAQKNPTAFYLCASSILRQGYNQPQHFGDGTRLSIL.

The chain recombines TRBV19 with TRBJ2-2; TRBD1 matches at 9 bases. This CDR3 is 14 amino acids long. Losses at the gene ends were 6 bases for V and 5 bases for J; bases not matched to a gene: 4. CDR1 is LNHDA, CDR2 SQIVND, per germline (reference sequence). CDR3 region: CASSWGQGTGELFF. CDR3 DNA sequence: TGTGCCAGTAGCTGGGGACAGGGAACCGGGGAGCTGTTTTTT.

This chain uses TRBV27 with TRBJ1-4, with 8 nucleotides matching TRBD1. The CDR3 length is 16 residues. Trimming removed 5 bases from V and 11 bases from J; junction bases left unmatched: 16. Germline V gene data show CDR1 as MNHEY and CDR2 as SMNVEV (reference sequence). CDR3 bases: TGTGCCAGCAGTCCAACGGGACAGGTTCCCCTTAGCAAACTGTTTTTT. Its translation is CASSPTGQVPLSKLFF.

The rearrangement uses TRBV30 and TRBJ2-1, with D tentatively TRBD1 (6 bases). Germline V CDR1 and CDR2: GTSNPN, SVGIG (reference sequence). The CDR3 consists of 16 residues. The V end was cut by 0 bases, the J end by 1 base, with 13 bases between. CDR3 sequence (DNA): TGTGCCTGGAGTGTACGCGGACAGAAATCCTACAATGAGCAGTTCTTC. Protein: CAWSVRGQKSYNEQFF.

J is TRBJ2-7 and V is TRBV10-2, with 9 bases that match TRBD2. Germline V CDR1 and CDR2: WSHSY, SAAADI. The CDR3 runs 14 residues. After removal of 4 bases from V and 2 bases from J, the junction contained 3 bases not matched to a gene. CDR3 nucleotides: TGCGCCAGCAGTGTATTAGCGGGGGCCTACGAGCAGTACTTC. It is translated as CASSVLAGAYEQYF.

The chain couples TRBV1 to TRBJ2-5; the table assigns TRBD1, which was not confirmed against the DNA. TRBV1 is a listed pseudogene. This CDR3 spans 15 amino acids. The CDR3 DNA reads TGCACCAGCAGCCAAGGTACAGGGGGTGGCGAGACCCAGTACTTC. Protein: CTSSQGTGGGETQYF.

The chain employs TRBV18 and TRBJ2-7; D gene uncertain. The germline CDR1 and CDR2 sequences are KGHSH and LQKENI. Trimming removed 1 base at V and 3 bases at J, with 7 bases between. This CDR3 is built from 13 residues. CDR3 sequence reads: CASSPREDYEQYF. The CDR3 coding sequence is TGTGCCAGCTCACCACGGGAAGACTACGAGCAGTACTTC.

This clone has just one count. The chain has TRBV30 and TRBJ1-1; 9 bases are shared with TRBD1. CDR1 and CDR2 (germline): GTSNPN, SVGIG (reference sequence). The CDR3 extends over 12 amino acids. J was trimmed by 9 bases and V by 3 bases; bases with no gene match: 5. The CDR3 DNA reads TGTGCCTGGAGCGACAGGGGGACCAAAGCTTTCTTT. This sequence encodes CAWSDRGTKAFF.

The CDR3 bases are TGTGCCAGCAGTGACACAGGGTTTCGGGGCAATCAGCCCCAGCATTTT. Its protein product is CASSDTGFRGNQPQHF. The V gene is TRBV6-1, the J gene TRBJ1-5; perhaps TRBD1 as D (6 bases). Per germline, CDR1 MNHNS and CDR2 SASEGT. The CDR3 extends over 16 amino acids. The V gene lost 3 bases and the J gene lost 2 bases, with 14 bases spanning the gap.

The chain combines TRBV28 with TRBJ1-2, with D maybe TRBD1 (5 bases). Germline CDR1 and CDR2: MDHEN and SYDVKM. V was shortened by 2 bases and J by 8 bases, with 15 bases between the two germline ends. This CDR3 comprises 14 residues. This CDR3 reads CASSLGTAGGGYTF. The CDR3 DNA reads TGTGCCAGCAGTTTAGGGACGGCCGGCGGCGGCTACACCTTC.

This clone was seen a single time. The CDR3 here is CASSYQQISTDTQYF. CDR3 coding DNA: TGTGCCAGCAGTTACCAACAGATTAGCACAGATACGCAGTATTTT. This chain uses TRBV6-2 or TRBV6-3 with TRBJ2-3; D not resolved. The CDR3 loop spans 15 amino acids. CDR1 is MNHEY, CDR2 SVGEGT, per germline. Between the trimmed V and J ends, which lost 2 bases and 0 bases, there was a span of 9 bases.

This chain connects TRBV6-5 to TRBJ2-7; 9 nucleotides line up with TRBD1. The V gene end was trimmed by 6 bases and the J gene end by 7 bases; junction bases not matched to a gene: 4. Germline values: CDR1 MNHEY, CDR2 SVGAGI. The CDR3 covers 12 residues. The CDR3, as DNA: TGTGCCAGCAGCCGGGACAGGGAAGAGCAGTACTTC. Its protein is CASSRDREEQYF.

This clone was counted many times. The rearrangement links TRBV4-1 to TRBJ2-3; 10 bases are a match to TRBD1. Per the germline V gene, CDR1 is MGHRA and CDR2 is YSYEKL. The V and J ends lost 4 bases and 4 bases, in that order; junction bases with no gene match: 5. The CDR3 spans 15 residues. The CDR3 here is CASSPHGQGADTQYF. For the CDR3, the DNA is TGCGCCAGCAGCCCCCATGGACAGGGGGCAGATACGCAGTATTTT.

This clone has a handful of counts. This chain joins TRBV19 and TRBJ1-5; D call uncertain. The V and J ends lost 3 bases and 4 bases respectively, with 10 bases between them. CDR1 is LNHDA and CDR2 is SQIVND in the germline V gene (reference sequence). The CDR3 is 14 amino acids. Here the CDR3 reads CASSIMADNQPQHF. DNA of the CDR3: TGTGCCAGTAGTATCATGGCTGATAATCAGCCCCAGCATTTT. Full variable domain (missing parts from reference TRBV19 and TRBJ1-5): DGGITQSPKYLFRKEGQNVTLSCEQNLNHDAMYWYRQDPGQGLRLIYYSQIVNDFQKGDIAEGYSVSREKKESFPLTVTSAQKNPTAFYLCASSIMADNQPQHFGDGTRLSIL.

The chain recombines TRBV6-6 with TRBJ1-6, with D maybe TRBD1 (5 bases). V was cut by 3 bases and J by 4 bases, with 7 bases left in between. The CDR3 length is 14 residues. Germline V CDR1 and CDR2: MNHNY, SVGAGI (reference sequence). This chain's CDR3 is CASSYTGYNSPLHF. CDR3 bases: TGTGCCAGCAGTTATACAGGATATAATTCACCCCTCCACTTT.

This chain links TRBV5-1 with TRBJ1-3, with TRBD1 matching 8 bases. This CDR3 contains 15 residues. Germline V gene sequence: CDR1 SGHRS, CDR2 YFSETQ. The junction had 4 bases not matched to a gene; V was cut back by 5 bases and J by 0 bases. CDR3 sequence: CASRSGGHSGNTIYF. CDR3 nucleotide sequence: TGCGCCAGCAGGTCAGGGGGCCACTCTGGAAACACCATATATTTT.

This CDR3 is CAISVGGGNYGYTF. The CDR3, as DNA: TGTGCCATCAGTGTTGGAGGGGGCAACTATGGCTACACCTTC. The V and J genes are TRBV10-3 and TRBJ1-2; 7 nucleotides agree with TRBD1. The CDR3 sequence is 14 residues long. Germline-derived CDR1 and CDR2 are ENHRY and SYGVKD. V shed 4 bases and J 2 bases; nucleotides not matched to a gene: 4.

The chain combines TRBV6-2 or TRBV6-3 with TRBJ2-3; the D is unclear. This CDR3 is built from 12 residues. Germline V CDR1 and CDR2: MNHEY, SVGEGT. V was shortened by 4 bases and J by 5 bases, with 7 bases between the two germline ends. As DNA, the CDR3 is TGTGCCAGCAGTTGGAACATAGATACGCAGTATTTT. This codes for CASSWNIDTQYF.